Shown below are 5 T cell receptor beta chains from a single sample sequenced in a study of technical replicates of blood from a handful of donors. TCRdb's copy holds only in-frame clones and misses some; the assay was immunoSEQ multiplex PCR. In the table there are about 88,000 clones, about 94% of which are singletons. The sequencing input was T cells isolated from PBMCs. Receptors originate from a human donor in good health.

The chain uses TRBV19 and TRBJ2-7; weak D call: TRBD1 (6 bases). The length of the CDR3 is 17 residues. CDR1 is LNHDA, CDR2 SQIVND, per germline (reference sequence). V gave up 3 bases and J gave up 1 base, with 19 bases separating them. The CDR3 here is CASSMVIGNRDSYEQYF. CDR3 bases: TGTGCCAGTAGTATGGTGATCGGGAACAGGGATTCCTACGAGCAGTACTTC.

V and J are TRBV28 and TRBJ2-1; 14 positions agree with TRBD2. After removal of 6 bases from V and 9 bases from J, the junction contained 7 bases not matched to a gene. Germline values: CDR1 MDHEN, CDR2 SYDVKM. This CDR3 spans 15 amino acids. Here the CDR3 reads CASSPTGLAGVEQFF. The CDR3 DNA is TGTGCCAGCAGCCCTACGGGACTAGCGGGAGTTGAGCAGTTCTTC. The full variable domain, completed using reference TRBV28 and TRBJ2-1, is DVKVTQSSRYLVKRTGEKVFLECVQDMDHENMFWYRQDPGLGLRLIYFSYDVKMKEKGDIPEGYSVSREKKERFSLILESASTNQTSMYLCASSPTGLAGVEQFFGPGTRLTVL.

The chain links TRBV7-6 to TRBJ2-7, with 8 bases lining up with TRBD2. The CDR3 is made up of 15 amino acids. The V gene's germline CDR1 is SGHVS and CDR2 FNYEAQ. The ends lost 5 bases at V and 5 bases at J; junction bases unmatched: 11. The CDR3 region has the DNA TGTGCCAGCAGCCTCAGCGGGAGTCGGAGGGACGAGCAGTACTTC. Translating gives CASSLSGSRRDEQYF.

The chain joins TRBV13 to TRBJ2-5, with TRBD2 identical over 7 bases. The CDR3 is made up of 14 amino acids. Germline V gene data show CDR1 as PRHDT and CDR2 as FYEKMQ (reference sequence). The V gene end was trimmed by 3 bases and the J gene end by 2 bases; junction bases not matched to a gene: 3. The CDR3 DNA reads as TGTGCCAGCAGCTTTCGGCGGGGGCAAGAGACCCAGTACTTC. Its translation is CASSFRRGQETQYF.

In this sample, this clone turned up once. V usage is TRBV10-1 and J usage is TRBJ2-3; 8 positions match TRBD2. CDR1 is WNHNN and CDR2 is SYGVQD in the germline V gene (reference sequence). V dropped 1 base and J dropped 3; count of bases not matched to a gene: 3. The CDR3 contains 15 residues. The CDR3 region has the DNA TGCGCCAGCAGTGAGTTGTCGGGGGGGACAGATACGCAGTATTTT. Translated, it gives CASSELSGGTDTQYF.